This T cell receptor (beta chain) was captured by sequencing in a study of blood T cell repertoires in COVID-19. Across the study: From T cells, B-cell-depleted T cells, or PBMCs came the material, which was cDNA or gDNA.

The CDR3 sequence is 14 residues long. Germline lookup yields CDR1 MRHNA and CDR2 SNTAGT. V lost 6 bases to trimming and J lost 2 bases, with 13 bases between them. In the study's own analysis: Scientists estimated how many nucleated cells there were by amplifying reference gene primers. Profiled with immunoSEQ multiplex PCR; TCRdb holds only in-frame clones, not every one. The V and J calls and clone size are taken from that table; D and trimming were inferred from the DNA. The profile covers roughly 250,000 clones, with approximately 86% appearing a single time and 8.5% to 10% taken by the ten largest.

This chain connects TRBV6-4 to TRBJ1-2; D not resolved. The clonotype originates from a man in his forties who had recovered from COVID-19. The sequenced sample was peripheral blood. The CDR3 loop is CASRPGLGNYGYTF. CDR3 in DNA: TGTGCCAGCAGACCCGGACTCGGCAACTATGGCTACACCTTC.